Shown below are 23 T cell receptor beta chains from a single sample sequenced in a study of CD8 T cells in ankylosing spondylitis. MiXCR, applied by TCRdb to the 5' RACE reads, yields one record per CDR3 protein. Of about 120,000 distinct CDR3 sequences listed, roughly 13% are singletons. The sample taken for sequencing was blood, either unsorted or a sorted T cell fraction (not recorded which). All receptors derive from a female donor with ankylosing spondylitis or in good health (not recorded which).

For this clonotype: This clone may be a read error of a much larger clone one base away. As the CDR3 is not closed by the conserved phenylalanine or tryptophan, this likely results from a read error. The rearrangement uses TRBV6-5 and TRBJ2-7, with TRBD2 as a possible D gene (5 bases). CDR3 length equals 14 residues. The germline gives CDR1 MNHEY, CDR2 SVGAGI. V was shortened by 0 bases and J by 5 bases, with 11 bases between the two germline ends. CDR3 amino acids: CASSYSRASDEQYL. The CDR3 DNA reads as TGTGCCAGCAGTTACTCGAGGGCCTCGGACGAGCAGTACTTG.

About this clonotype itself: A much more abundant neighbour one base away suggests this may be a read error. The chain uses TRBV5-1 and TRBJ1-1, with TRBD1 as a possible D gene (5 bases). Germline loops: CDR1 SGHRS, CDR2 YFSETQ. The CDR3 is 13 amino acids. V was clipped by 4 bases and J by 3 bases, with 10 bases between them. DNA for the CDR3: TGCGCCAGCAGCCTCGCAGGGCACACTGAAGCTTTCTTT. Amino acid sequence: CASSLAGHTEAFF. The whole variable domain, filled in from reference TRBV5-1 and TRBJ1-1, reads KAGVTQTPRYLIKTRGQQVTLSCSPISGHRSVSWYQQTPGQGLQFLFEYFSETQRNKGNFPGRFSGRQFSNSRSEMNVSTLELGDSALYLCASSLAGHTEAFFGQGTRLTVV.

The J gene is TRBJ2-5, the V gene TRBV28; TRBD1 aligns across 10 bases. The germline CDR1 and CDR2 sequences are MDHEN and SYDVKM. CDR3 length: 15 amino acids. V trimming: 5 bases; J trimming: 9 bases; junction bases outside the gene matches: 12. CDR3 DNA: TGTGCCAGCAGTCCCTCGACAGGGGGCGGCCCGGCCCAGTACTTC. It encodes CASSPSTGGGPAQYF.

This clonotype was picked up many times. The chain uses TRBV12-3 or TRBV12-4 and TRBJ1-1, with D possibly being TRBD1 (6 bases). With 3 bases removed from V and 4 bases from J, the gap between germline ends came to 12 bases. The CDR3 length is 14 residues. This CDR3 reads CASSFLLQGTEAFF. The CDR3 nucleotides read TGTGCCAGCAGTTTCCTCTTACAGGGCACTGAAGCTTTCTTT.

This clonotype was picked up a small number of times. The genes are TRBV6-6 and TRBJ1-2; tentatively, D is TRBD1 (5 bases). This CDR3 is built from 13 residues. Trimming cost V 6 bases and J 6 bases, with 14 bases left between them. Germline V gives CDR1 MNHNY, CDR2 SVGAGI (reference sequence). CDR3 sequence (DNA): TGTGCCAGCAGGACCGGGGGTGAGGATGGCTACACCTTC. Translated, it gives CASRTGGEDGYTF.

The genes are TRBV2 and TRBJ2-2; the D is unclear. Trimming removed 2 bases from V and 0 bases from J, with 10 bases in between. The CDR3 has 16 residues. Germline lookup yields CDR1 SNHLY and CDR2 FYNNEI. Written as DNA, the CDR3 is TGTGCCAGCAGTGAATTAGAACTATCGAACACCGGGGAGCTGTTTTTT. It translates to CASSELELSNTGELFF.

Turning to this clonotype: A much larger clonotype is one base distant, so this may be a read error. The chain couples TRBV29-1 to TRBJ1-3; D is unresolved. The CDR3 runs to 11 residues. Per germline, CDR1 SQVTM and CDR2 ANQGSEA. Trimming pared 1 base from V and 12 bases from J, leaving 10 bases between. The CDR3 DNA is TGCAGCGTTGAAGGCAAGGAACACATATATTTT. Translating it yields CSVEGKEHIYF.

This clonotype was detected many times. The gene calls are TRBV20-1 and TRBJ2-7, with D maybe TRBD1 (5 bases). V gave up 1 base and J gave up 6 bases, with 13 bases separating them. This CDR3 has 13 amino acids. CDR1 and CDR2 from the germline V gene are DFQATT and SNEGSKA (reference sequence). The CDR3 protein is CSARVRQTGEQYF. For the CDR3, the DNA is TGCAGTGCTAGAGTCCGACAGACGGGCGAGCAGTACTTC.

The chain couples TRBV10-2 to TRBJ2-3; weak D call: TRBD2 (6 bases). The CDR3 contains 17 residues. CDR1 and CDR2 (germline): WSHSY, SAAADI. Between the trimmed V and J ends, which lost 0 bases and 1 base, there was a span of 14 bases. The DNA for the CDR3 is TGCGCCAGCAGTGAGTCCGAAGGGACTCGGGGCACAGATACGCAGTATTTT. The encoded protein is CASSESEGTRGTDTQYF.

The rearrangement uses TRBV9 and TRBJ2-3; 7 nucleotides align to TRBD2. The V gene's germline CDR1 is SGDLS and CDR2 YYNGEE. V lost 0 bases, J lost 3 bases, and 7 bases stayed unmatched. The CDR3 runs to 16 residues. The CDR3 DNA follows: TGTGCCAGCAGCGTAGATAATTCAGCGGGAACAGATACGCAGTATTTT. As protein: CASSVDNSAGTDTQYF.

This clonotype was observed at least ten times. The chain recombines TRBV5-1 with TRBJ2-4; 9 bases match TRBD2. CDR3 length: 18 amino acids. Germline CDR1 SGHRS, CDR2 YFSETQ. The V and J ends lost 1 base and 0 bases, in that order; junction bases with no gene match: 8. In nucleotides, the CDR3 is TGCGCCAGCAGCTTGTCCACTAGCGGGTTCATAGCCAAAAACATTCAGTACTTC. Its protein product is CASSLSTSGFIAKNIQYF.

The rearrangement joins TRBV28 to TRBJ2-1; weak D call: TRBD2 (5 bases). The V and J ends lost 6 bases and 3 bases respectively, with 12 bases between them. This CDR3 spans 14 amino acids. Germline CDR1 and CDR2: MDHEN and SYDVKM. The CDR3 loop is CASSPNRDYNEQFF. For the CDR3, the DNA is TGTGCCAGCAGCCCAAACCGGGACTACAATGAGCAGTTCTTC.

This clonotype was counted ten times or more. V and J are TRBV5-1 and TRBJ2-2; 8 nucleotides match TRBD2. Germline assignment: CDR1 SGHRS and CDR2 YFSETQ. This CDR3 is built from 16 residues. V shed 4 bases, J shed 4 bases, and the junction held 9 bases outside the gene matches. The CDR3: CASSDSGAWGTGELFF. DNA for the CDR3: TGCGCCAGCAGCGATAGCGGGGCCTGGGGCACCGGGGAGCTGTTTTTT.

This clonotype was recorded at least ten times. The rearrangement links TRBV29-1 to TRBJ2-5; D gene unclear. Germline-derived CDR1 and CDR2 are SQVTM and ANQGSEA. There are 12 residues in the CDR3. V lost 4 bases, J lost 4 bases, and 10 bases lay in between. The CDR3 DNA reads TGCAGCGTTGTAACCACCACAGAGACCCAGTACTTC. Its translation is CSVVTTTETQYF.

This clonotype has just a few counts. The CDR3 DNA reads as TGCAGTGCAGGACCGTACAGGGCCTCCGGGGCCAACGTCCTGACTTTC. Its translation is CSAGPYRASGANVLTF. The chain combines TRBV20-1 with TRBJ2-6; tentatively, D is TRBD1 (6 bases). This CDR3 is 16 amino acids long. Trimming stripped 6 bases from V and 4 bases from J, with 19 bases between. Germline V lookup: CDR1 DFQATT, CDR2 SNEGSKA (reference sequence).

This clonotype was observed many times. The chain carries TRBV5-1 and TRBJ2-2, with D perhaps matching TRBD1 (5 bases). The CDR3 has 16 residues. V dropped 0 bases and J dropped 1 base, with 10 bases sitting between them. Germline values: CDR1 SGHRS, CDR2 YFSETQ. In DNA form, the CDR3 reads TGCGCCAGCAGCTTGGCCGTGACAGAGAACACCGGGGAGCTGTTTTTT. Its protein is CASSLAVTENTGELFF. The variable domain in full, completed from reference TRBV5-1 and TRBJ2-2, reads KAGVTQTPRYLIKTRGQQVTLSCSPISGHRSVSWYQQTPGQGLQFLFEYFSETQRNKGNFPGRFSGRQFSNSRSEMNVSTLELGDSALYLCASSLAVTENTGELFFGEGSRLTVL.

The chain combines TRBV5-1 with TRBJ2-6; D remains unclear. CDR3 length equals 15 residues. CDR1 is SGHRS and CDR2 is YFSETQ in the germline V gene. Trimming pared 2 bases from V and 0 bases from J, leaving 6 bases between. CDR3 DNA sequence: TGCGCCAGCAGCTTCACTGTCTCTGGGGCCAACGTCCTGACTTTC. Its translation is CASSFTVSGANVLTF.

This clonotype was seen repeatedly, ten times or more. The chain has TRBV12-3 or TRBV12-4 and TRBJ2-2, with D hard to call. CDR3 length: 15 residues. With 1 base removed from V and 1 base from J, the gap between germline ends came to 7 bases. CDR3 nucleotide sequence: TGTGCCAGCAGTTTAGTCCCAGGGAACACCGGGGAGCTGTTTTTT. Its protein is CASSLVPGNTGELFF.

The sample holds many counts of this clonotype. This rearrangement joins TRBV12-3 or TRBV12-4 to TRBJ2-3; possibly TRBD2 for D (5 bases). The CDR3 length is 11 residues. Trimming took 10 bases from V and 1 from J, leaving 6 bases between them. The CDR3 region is CATGGTDTQYF. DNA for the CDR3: TGTGCCACCGGGGGCACAGATACGCAGTATTTT.

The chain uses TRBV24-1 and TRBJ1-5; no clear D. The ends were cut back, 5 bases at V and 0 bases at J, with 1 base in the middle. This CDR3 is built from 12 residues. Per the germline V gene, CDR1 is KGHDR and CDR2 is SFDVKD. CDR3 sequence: CATSASNQPQHF. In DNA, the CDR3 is TGTGCCACCAGTGCTAGCAATCAGCCCCAGCATTTT.

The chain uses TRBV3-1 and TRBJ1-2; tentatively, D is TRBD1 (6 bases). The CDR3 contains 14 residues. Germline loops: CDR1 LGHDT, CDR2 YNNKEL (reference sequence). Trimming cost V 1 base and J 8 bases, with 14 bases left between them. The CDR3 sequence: CASSQGTAGRGYTF. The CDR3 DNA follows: TGTGCCAGCAGCCAAGGGACAGCCGGGAGGGGCTACACCTTC.

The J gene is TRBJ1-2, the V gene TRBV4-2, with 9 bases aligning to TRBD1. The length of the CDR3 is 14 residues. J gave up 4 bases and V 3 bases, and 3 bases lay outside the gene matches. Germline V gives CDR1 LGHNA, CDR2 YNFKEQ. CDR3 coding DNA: TGTGCCAGCAGCCAGCGGGACAGGGCCTATGGCTACACCTTC. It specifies CASSQRDRAYGYTF.

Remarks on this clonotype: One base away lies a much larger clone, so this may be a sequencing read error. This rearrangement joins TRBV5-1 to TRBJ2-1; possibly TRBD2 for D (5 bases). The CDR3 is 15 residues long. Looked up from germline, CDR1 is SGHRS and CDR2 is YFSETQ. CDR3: CASSSVAGSYIEQFF. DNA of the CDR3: TGCGCCAGCAGCTCCGTCGCGGGTTCCTACATTGAGCAGTTCTTC.